These 10 T cell receptor beta chains were all obtained from the same sample, sequenced in a study of naive and memory T cell subsets. No antigens are known for them. Notes on the study in general: Especially in CD8 cells, naive repertoires contained a few larger clonotypes, possibly CD45RA-re-expressing memory cells.

Both TRBC1 and TRBC2 were covered by a beta constant-region primer of two equimolar oligonucleotides. Four rounds of PCR amplified the ligated cDNA using nested alpha and beta constant-region primers plus SP2. TCRdb reprocessed the UMI-ligation and nested PCR reads via MiXCR and lists one record per CDR3 protein. The sample holds 150,000 or so distinct CDR3 sequences, over 20% seen once. The specimen sequenced was naive CD4+ T cells from blood. The receptors stem from a human donor in good health.

In its sample, this clonotype was seen a few times. The genes are TRBV6-8 and TRBJ2-2; 10 bases are shared with TRBD2. Trimming took 6 bases from V and 7 from J; bases not matched to a gene: 14. Germline V CDR1 and CDR2: MNHGY, SAAAGT. The CDR3 covers 17 residues. CDR3 amino acids: CASSYTLAGVSHGELFF. The CDR3 DNA follows: TGTGCCAGCAGCTATACCCTAGCGGGAGTTAGTCACGGGGAGCTGTTTTTT.

The chain links TRBV5-1 to TRBJ2-1; TRBD1 or TRBD2 may be the D gene (5 bases each). Trimming cost V 4 bases and J 10 bases, with 21 bases left between them. The CDR3 totals 15 residues. Germline V gives CDR1 SGHRS, CDR2 YFSETQ. CDR3 loop: CASSEGTQVFREQFF. DNA of the CDR3: TGCGCCAGCAGCGAAGGGACCCAGGTCTTCCGAGAGCAGTTCTTC. Complete variable domain (other parts from reference TRBV5-1 and TRBJ2-1): KAGVTQTPRYLIKTRGQQVTLSCSPISGHRSVSWYQQTPGQGLQFLFEYFSETQRNKGNFPGRFSGRQFSNSRSEMNVSTLELGDSALYLCASSEGTQVFREQFFGPGTRLTVL.

The chain is built from TRBV28 and TRBJ2-7; possibly TRBD1 for D (6 bases). The CDR3 sequence is 14 residues long. V lost 6 bases to trimming and J lost 3 bases, with 15 bases between them. From germline, CDR1 is MDHEN and CDR2 SYDVKM. CDR3 sequence (DNA): TGTGCCAGCAGCCTCCGGGACACCCACTACGAGCAGTACTTC. Translation: CASSLRDTHYEQYF.

The chain couples TRBV5-1 to TRBJ2-1; D tentatively fits TRBD1 or TRBD2 (5 bases each). Trimming pared 0 bases from V and 0 bases from J, leaving 13 bases between. Per germline, CDR1 SGHRS and CDR2 YFSETQ. The CDR3 has 17 amino acids. The CDR3 sequence is CASSLEGARGSYNEQFF. The DNA for the CDR3 is TGCGCCAGCAGCTTGGAAGGGGCCCGGGGCTCCTACAATGAGCAGTTCTTC.

This clonotype occurred many times. The rearrangement uses TRBV10-3 and TRBJ2-7, with D tentatively TRBD2 (5 bases). V shed 3 bases and J shed 2 bases, with 17 bases lying between them. The CDR3 sequence is 16 residues long. Germline V lookup: CDR1 ENHRY, CDR2 SYGVKD. The CDR3 region is CAISDKRGSLAYEQYF. CDR3 nucleotide sequence: TGTGCCATCAGTGATAAACGGGGTAGCTTGGCCTACGAGCAGTACTTC.

This clonotype was observed at least ten times. The chain combines TRBV4-1 with TRBJ2-7; TRBD2 aligns across 11 bases. This CDR3 has 18 residues. Germline values: CDR1 MGHRA, CDR2 YSYEKL. V lost 2 bases to trimming and J lost 4 bases; unmatched junction nucleotides: 13. CDR3 in amino acids: CASSQRLAGGPPYYEQYF. DNA of the CDR3: TGCGCCAGCAGCCAACGTTTAGCGGGAGGGCCTCCCTATTACGAGCAGTACTTC.

The chain's CDR3 is CASRRTGRGAYNSPLHF. In nucleotides, the CDR3 is TGTGCCAGCAGGCGGACAGGGCGAGGGGCCTATAATTCACCCCTCCACTTT. The rearrangement uses TRBV6-6 and TRBJ1-6, with 8 positions matching TRBD1. Germline V gene data show CDR1 as MNHNY and CDR2 as SVGAGI (reference sequence). V lost 6 bases and J lost 2; bases outside the gene matches: 9. The CDR3 extends over 17 amino acids.

This clonotype was observed a few times. The V call is TRBV9, the J call TRBJ2-7; perhaps TRBD1 as D (5 bases). The length of the CDR3 is 14 residues. Trimming removed 2 bases from V and 1 base from J, with 10 bases in between. CDR1 SGDLS and CDR2 YYNGEE come from the germline V gene. CDR3 nucleotide sequence: TGTGCCAGCAGCGTGGCAGGGCTATCCTACGAGCAGTACTTC. This encodes CASSVAGLSYEQYF.

A few counts support this clonotype. V is TRBV9 and J is TRBJ2-7; maybe TRBD1 (6 bases). Trimming stripped 8 bases from V and 9 bases from J, with 18 bases between. CDR1 is SGDLS, CDR2 YYNGEE, per germline. The CDR3 totals 12 residues. The CDR3 coding sequence is TGTGCCAGTAGCAATCCTTGGGGGCTGCAGTACTTC. It encodes CASSNPWGLQYF.

Only a few counts were recorded for this clonotype. The V gene is TRBV10-3, the J gene TRBJ2-7, with 12 nucleotides matching TRBD2. The V segment lost 3 bases and the J segment 1 base; nucleotides outside the gene matches: 4. Germline assignment: CDR1 ENHRY and CDR2 SYGVKD. The CDR3 has 16 amino acids. The CDR3 DNA reads TGTGCCATCAGTGACCAGACTAGCGGGAGTTCCTACGAGCAGTACTTC. Translating it yields CAISDQTSGSSYEQYF.